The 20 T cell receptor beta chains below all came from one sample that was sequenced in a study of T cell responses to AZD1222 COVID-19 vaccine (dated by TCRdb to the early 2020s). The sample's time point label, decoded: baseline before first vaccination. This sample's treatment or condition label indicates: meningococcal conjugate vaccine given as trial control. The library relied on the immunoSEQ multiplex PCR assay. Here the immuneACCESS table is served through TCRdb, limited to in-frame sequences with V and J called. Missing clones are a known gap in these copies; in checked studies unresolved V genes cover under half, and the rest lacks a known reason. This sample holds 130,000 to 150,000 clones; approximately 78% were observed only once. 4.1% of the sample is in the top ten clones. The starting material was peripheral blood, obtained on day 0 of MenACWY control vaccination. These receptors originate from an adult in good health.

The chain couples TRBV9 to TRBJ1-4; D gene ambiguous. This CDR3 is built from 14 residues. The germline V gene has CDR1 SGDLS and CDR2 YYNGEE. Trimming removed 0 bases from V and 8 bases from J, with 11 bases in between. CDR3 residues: CASSVGALKEKLFF. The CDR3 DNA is TGTGCCAGCAGCGTAGGTGCTTTAAAGGAAAAACTGTTTTTT.

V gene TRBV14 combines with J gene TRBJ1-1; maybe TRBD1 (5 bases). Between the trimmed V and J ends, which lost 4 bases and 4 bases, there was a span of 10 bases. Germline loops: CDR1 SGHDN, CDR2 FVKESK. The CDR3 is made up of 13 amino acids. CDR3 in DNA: TGTGCCAGCAGCCTGACAGTACTCACTGAAGCTTTCTTT. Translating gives CASSLTVLTEAFF.

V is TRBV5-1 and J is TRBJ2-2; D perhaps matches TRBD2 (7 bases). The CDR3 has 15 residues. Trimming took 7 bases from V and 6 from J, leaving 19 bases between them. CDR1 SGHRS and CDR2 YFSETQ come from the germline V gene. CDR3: CASGPRGGDSGELFF. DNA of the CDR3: TGCGCCAGCGGCCCCCGCGGGGGCGACTCCGGGGAGCTGTTTTTT.

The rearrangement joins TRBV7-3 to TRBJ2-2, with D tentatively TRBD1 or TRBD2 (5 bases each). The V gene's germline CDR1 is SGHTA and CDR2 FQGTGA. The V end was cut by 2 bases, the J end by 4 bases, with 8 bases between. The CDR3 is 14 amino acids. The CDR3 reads CASSLSGPTGELFF. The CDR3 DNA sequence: TGTGCCAGCAGCTTATCGGGGCCCACCGGGGAGCTGTTTTTT.

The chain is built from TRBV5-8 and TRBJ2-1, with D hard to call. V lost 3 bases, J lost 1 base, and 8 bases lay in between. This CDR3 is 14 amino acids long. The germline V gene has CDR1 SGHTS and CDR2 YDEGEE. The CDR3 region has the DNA TGTGCCAGCAGCTCGGTGGGATCCTACAATGAGCAGTTCTTC. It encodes CASSSVGSYNEQFF.

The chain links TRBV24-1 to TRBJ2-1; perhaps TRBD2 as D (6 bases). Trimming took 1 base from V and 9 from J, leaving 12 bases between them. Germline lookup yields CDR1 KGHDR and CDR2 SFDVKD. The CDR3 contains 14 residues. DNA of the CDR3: TGTGCCACCAGTGATTTTGGGGGGTCCGGTGAGCAGTTCTTC. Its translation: CATSDFGGSGEQFF.

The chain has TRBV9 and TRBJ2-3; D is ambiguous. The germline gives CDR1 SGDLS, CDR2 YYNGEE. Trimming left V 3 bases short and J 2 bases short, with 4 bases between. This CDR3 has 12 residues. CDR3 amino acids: CASSADTDTQYF. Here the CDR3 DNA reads TGTGCCAGCAGCGCCGACACAGATACGCAGTATTTT.

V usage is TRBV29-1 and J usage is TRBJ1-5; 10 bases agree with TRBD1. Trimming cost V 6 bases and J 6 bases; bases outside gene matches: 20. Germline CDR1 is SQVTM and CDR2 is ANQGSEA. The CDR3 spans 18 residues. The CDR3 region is CSVIRWDRGGKVVQPQHF. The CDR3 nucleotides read TGCAGCGTGATCCGGTGGGACAGGGGTGGTAAAGTGGTTCAGCCCCAGCATTTT. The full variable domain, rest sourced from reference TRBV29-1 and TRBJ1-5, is SAVISQKPSRDICQRGTSLTIQCQVDSQVTMMFWYRQQPGQSLTLIATANQGSEATYESGFVIDKFPISRPNLTFSTLTVSNMSPEDSSIYLCSVIRWDRGGKVVQPQHFGDGTRLSIL.

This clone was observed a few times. The CDR3: CASRELAYGYTF. In nucleotides, the CDR3 is TGTGCCAGCAGAGAACTGGCCTATGGCTACACCTTC. This rearrangement joins TRBV12-3 or TRBV12-4 to TRBJ1-2; D unresolved. Trimming pared 6 bases from V and 4 bases from J, leaving 9 bases between. The CDR3 totals 12 residues.

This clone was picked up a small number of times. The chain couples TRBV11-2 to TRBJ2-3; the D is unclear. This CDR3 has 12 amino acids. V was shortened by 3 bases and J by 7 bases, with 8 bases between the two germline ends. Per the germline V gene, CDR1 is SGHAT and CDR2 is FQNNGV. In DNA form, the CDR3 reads TGTGCCAGCAGCTTGGGCGGTAATACGCAGTATTTT. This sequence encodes CASSLGGNTQYF.

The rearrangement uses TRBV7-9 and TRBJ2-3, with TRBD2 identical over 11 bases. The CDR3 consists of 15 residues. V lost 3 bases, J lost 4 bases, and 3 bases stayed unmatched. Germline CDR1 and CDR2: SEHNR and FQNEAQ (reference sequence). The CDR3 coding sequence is TGTGCCAGCAGCTTGATTAGCGGGGGGGCAGATACGCAGTATTTT. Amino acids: CASSLISGGADTQYF. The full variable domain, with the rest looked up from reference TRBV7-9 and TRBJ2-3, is DTGVSQNPRHKITKRGQNVTFRCDPISEHNRLYWYRQTLGQGPEFLTYFQNEAQLEKSRLLSDRFSAERPKGSFSTLEIQRTEQGDSAMYLCASSLISGGADTQYFGPGTRLTVL.

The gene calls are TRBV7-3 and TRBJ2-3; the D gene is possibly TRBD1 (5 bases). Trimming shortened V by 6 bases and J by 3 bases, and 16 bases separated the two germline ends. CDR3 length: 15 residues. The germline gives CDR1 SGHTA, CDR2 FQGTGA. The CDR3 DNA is TGTGCCAGCAGTCCCGACAGTTTGGGGACAGATACGCAGTATTTT. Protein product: CASSPDSLGTDTQYF.

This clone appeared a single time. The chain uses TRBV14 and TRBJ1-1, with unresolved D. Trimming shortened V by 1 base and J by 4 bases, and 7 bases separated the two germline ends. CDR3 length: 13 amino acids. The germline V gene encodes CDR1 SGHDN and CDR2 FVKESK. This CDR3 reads CASSQGPLTEAFF. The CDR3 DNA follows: TGTGCCAGCAGCCAAGGACCGCTCACTGAAGCTTTCTTT.

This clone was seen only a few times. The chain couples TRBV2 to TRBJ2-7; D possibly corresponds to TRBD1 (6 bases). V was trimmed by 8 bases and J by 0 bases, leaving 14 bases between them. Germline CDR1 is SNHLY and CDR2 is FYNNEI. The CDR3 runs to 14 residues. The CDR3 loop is CASGGQYSSYEQYF. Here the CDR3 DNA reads TGTGCCAGCGGCGGACAGTATAGCTCCTACGAGCAGTACTTC.

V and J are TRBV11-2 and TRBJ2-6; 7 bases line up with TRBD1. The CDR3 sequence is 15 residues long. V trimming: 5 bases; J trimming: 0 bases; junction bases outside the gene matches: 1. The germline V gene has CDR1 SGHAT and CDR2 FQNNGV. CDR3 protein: CASSRTGSGANVLTF. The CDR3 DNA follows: TGTGCCAGCAGCAGGACAGGCTCTGGGGCCAACGTCCTGACTTTC.

The CDR3 region has the DNA TGCGCCAGCAGCCAAAGGGTAGTAGCAGGACAGGGGGCTGGGGCCAACGTCCTGACTTTC. This translates into CASSQRVVAGQGAGANVLTF. The chain uses TRBV4-1 and TRBJ2-6, with 10 bases lining up with TRBD1. Germline V gene lookup returns CDR1 MGHRA and CDR2 YSYEKL. The CDR3 contains 20 residues. Trimming cost V 2 bases and J 2 bases; bases outside gene matches: 12.

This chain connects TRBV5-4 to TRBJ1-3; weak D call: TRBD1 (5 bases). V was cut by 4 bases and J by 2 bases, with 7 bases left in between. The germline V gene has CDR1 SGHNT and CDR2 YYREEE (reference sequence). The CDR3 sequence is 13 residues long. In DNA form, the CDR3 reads TGTGCCAGCAGCACGGGGCCTGGAAACACCATATATTTT. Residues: CASSTGPGNTIYF.

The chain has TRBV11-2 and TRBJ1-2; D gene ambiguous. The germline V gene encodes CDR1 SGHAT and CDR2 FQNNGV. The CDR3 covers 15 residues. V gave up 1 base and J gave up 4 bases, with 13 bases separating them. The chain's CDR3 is CASSLGRRNSYGYTF. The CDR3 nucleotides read TGTGCCAGCAGCTTAGGACGGAGGAACTCCTATGGCTACACCTTC.

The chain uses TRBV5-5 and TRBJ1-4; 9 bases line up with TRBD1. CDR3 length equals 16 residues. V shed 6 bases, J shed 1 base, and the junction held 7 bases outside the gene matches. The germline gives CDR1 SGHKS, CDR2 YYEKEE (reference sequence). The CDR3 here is CASTAGTGITNEKLFF. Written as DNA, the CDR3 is TGTGCCAGCACCGCCGGGACAGGGATAACTAATGAAAAACTGTTTTTT.

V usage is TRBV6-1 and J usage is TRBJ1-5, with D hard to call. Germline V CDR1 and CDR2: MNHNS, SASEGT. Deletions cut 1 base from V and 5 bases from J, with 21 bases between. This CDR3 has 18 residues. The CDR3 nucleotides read TGTGCCAGCAGTGAAGTGTATCTGGGCAACGCACCTTATCAGCCCCAGCATTTT. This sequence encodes CASSEVYLGNAPYQPQHF.